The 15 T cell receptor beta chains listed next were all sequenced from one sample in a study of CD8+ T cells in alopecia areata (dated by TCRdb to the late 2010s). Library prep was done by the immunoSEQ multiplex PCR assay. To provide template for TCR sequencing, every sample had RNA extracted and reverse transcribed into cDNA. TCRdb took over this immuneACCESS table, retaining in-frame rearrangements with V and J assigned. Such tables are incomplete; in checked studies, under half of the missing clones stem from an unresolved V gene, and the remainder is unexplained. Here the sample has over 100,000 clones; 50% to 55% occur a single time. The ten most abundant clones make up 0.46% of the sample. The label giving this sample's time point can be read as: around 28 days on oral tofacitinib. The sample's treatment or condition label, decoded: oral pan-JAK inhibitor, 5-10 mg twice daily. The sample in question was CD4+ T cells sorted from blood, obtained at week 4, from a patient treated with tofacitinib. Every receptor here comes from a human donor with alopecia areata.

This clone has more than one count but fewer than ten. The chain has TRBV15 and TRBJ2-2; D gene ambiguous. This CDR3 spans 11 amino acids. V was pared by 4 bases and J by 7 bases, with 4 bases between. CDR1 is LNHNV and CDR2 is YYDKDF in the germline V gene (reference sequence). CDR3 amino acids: CATSTSGELFF. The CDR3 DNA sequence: TGTGCCACCAGCACGAGCGGGGAGCTGTTTTTT.

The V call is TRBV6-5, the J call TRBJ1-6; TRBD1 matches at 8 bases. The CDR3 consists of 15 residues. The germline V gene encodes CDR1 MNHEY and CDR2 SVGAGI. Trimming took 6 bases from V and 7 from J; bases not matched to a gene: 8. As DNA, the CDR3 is TGTGCCAGCAGCGAGTCGGACAGGGCCAATTCACCCCTCCACTTT. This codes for CASSESDRANSPLHF.

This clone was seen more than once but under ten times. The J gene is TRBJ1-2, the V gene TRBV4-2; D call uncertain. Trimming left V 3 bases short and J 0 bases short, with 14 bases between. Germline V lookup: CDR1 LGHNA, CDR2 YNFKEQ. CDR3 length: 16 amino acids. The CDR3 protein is CASSHTFRTPNYGYTF. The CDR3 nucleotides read TGTGCCAGCAGCCACACCTTCAGGACCCCTAACTATGGCTACACCTTC.

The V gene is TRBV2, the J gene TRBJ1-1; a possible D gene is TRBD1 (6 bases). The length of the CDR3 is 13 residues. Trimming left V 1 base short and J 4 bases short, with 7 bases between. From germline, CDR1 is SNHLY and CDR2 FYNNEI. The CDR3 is CASSEEGGTEAFF. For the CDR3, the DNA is TGTGCCAGCAGTGAAGAGGGGGGCACTGAAGCTTTCTTT.

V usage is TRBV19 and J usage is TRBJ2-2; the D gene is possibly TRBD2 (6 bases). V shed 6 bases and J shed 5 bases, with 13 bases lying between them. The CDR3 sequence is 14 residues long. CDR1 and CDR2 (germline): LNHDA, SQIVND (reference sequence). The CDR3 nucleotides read TGTGCCAGTAGCCCGGGGGTAAGGACCGGGGAGCTGTTTTTT. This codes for CASSPGVRTGELFF.

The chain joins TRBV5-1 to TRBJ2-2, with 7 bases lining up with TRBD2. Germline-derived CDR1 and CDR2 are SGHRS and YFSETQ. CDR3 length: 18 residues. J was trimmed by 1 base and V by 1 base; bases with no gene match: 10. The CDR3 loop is CASSLWFLAVKNTGELFF. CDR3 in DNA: TGCGCCAGCAGCTTGTGGTTCCTAGCGGTTAAGAACACCGGGGAGCTGTTTTTT.

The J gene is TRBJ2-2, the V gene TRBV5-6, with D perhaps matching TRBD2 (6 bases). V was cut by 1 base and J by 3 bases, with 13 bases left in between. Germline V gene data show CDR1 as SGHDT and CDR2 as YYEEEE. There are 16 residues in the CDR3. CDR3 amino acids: CASSLRAGRDTGELFF. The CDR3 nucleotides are TGTGCCAGCAGCTTGAGGGCGGGACGGGACACCGGGGAGCTGTTTTTT.

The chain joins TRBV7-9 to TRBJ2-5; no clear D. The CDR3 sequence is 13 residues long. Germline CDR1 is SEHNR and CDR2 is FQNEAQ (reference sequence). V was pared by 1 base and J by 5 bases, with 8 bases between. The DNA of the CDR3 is TGTGCCAGCAGCTTAGTGATCGGGGAGACCCAGTACTTC. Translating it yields CASSLVIGETQYF.

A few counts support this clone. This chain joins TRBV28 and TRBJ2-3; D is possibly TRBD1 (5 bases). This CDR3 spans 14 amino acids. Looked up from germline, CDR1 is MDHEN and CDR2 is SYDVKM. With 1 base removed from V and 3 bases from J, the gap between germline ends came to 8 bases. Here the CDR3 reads CASSLSQGTDTQYF. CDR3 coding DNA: TGTGCCAGCAGTTTATCGCAGGGAACAGATACGCAGTATTTT.

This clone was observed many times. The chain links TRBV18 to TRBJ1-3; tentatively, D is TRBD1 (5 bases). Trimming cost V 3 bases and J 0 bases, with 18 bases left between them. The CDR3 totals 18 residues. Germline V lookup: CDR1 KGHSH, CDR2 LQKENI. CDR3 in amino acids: CASSPNPTGPVSGNTIYF. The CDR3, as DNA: TGTGCCAGCTCACCTAATCCGACGGGACCAGTCTCTGGAAACACCATATATTTT.

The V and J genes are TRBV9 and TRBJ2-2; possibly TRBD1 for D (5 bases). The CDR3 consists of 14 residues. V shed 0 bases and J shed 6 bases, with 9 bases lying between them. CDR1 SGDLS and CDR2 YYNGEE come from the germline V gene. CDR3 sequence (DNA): TGTGCCAGCAGCGTAGTGGCAGGGTCCGGGGAGCTGTTTTTT. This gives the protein CASSVVAGSGELFF.

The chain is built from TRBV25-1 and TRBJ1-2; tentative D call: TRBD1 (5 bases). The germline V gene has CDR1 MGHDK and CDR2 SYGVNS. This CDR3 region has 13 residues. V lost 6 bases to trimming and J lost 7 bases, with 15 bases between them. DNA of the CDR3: TGTGCCAGCAGACACTCGGGGGTAGGTGGCTACACCTTC. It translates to CASRHSGVGGYTF.

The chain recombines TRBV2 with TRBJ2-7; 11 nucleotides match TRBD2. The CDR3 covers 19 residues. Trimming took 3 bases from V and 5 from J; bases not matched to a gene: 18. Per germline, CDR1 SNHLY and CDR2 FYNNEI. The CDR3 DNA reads TGTGCCAGCAGTGATCTTGGGGCCTATAGCGGGAGGGATGGAGACGAGCAGTACTTC. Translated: CASSDLGAYSGRDGDEQYF.

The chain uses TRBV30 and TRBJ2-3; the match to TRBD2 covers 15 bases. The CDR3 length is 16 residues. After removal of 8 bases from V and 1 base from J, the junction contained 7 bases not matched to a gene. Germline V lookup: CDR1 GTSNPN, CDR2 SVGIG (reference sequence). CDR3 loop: CAGGLAGGFGTDTQYF. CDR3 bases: TGTGCCGGTGGACTAGCGGGAGGGTTCGGCACAGATACGCAGTATTTT.

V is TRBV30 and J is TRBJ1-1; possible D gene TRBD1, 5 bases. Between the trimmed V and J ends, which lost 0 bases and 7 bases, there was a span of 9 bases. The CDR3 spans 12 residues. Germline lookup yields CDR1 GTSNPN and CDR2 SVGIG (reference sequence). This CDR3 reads CAWSVRVGEAFF. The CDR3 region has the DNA TGTGCCTGGAGTGTCAGGGTGGGTGAAGCTTTCTTT.